This T cell receptor beta chain was recorded in a study of cytomegalovirus exposure and HLA in healthy donors. Produced via immunoSEQ multiplex PCR; TCRdb's table is partial and in-frame only. The repertoire has 50,000 to 70,000 clones, around 95% of them found once; the top ten carry 5.5% to 7.5%. Germline V gene lookup returns CDR1 SGHDN and CDR2 FVKESK. This CDR3 contains 16 residues. Between the trimmed V and J ends, which lost 6 bases and 5 bases, there was a span of 19 bases. What was sequenced was PBMCs. The source of this sequence is a young woman in good health and CMV-seropositive. The J gene is TRBJ2-2, the V gene TRBV14, with no clear D. CDR3 DNA sequence: TGTGCCAGCAGTCCCCTAGGAAGGCCGAGGACCGGGGAGCTGTTTTTT. Residues: CASSPLGRPRTGELFF. The full variable domain, rest sourced from reference TRBV14 and TRBJ2-2, is EAGVTQFPSHSVIEKGQTVTLRCDPISGHDNLYWYRRVMGKEIKFLLHFVKESKQDESGMPNNRFLAERTGGTYSTLKVQPAELEDSGVYFCASSPLGRPRTGELFFGEGSRLTVL.